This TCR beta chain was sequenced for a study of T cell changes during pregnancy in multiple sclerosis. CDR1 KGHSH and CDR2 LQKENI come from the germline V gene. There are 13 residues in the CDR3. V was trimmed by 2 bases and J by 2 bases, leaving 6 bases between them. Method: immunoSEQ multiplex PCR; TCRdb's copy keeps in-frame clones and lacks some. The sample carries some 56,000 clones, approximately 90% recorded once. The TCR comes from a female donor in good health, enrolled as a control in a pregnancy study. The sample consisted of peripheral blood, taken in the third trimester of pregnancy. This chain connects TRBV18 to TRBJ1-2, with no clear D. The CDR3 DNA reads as TGTGCCAGCTCACCAACGGGGAACTATGGCTACACCTTC. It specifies CASSPTGNYGYTF. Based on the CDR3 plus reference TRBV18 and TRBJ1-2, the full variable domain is NAGVMQNPRHLVRRRGQEARLRCSPMKGHSHVYWYRQLPEEGLKFMVYLQKENIIDESGMPKERFSAEFPKEGPSILRIQQVVRGDSAAYFCASSPTGNYGYTFGSGTRLTVV.